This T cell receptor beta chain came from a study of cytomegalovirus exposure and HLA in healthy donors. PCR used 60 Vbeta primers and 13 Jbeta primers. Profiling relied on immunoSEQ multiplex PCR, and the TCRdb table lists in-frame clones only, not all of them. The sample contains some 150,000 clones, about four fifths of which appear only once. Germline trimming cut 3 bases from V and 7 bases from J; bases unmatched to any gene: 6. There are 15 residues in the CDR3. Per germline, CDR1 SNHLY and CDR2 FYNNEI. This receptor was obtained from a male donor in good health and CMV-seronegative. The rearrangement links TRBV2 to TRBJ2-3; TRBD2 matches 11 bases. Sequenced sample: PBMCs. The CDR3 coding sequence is TGTGCCAGCAGTGACCCTAGCGGGGGGTTTTATACGCAGTATTTT. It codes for CASSDPSGGFYTQYF.